A single sample gave rise to the 30 T cell receptor beta chains below, sequenced in a study of early T cells in non-severe SARS-CoV-2 infection. TCRdb analysed the 5' RACE reads with MiXCR anew, one entry per CDR3 protein. The sample contains around 110,000 distinct CDR3 sequences, 11% of which appear only once. Sequencing was performed on whole blood. The receptors originated from an adult who was a healthcare worker with PCR-confirmed SARS-CoV-2 infection or an uninfected control (not recorded which).

This clonotype was picked up many times. The chain employs TRBV5-5 and TRBJ2-7; 8 bases are a match to TRBD1. The germline V gene has CDR1 SGHKS and CDR2 YYEKEE (reference sequence). CDR3 length equals 15 residues. The trim removed 3 bases at V and 0 bases at J, leaving 5 bases unmatched. The CDR3 nucleotides read TGTGCCAGCAGCTGGGGGGACAGGAGCTCCTACGAGCAGTACTTC. This translates into CASSWGDRSSYEQYF.

A few counts support this clonotype. The chain recombines TRBV27 with TRBJ1-1; D ambiguous. Germline values: CDR1 MNHEY, CDR2 SMNVEV (reference sequence). This CDR3 region has 15 residues. Trimming stripped 6 bases from V and 4 bases from J, with 18 bases between. CDR3 coding DNA: TGTGCCAGCAGGGGATATAGCCGTTGGCCCACTGAAGCTTTCTTT. It encodes CASRGYSRWPTEAFF.

This clonotype was found a few times. The V gene is TRBV20-1, the J gene TRBJ1-1; TRBD1 aligns across 8 bases. The CDR3 contains 14 residues. V trimming: 6 bases; J trimming: 5 bases; junction bases outside the gene matches: 11. Germline V gives CDR1 DFQATT, CDR2 SNEGSKA (reference sequence). CDR3 loop: CSARKGQVKTEAFF. The CDR3 DNA sequence: TGCAGTGCCCGGAAGGGACAGGTAAAAACTGAAGCTTTCTTT.

The V and J genes are TRBV6-2 or TRBV6-3 and TRBJ2-1, with 9 bases matching TRBD2. Germline CDR1 MNHEY, CDR2 SVGEGT. V lost 5 bases, J lost 8 bases, and 7 bases stayed unmatched. The CDR3 length is 14 residues. CDR3 DNA sequence: TGTGCCAGCAGTCTAGCGGGACTGGTATATGAGCAGTTCTTC. Its protein is CASSLAGLVYEQFF.

This clonotype has just a few counts. The chain has TRBV28 and TRBJ2-2; 9 positions match TRBD1. Germline assignment: CDR1 MDHEN and CDR2 SYDVKM. The CDR3 covers 19 residues. The junction had 17 bases not matched to a gene; V was cut back by 4 bases and J by 5 bases. CDR3 residues: CASSSAGGSGTGKTGELFF. The CDR3 bases are TGTGCCAGCAGTTCAGCTGGCGGATCGGGGACAGGGAAAACCGGGGAGCTGTTTTTT.

The V call is TRBV9, the J call TRBJ2-5; 7 bases fit TRBD2. Germline V gives CDR1 SGDLS, CDR2 YYNGEE. The V segment lost 4 bases and the J segment 5 bases; nucleotides outside the gene matches: 8. This CDR3 spans 14 amino acids. CDR3 region: CASSPTSERETQYF. The CDR3 coding sequence is TGTGCCAGCAGCCCCACTAGCGAGAGGGAGACCCAGTACTTC.

This clonotype was recorded a few times. This chain uses TRBV12-3 or TRBV12-4 with TRBJ1-6, with 7 bases lining up with TRBD1. After removal of 5 bases from V and 9 bases from J, the junction contained 10 bases not matched to a gene. The CDR3 is 15 amino acids. The CDR3, as DNA: TGTGCCAGCAGTCTGACCGGACAGGCGAGTTCACCCCTCCACTTT. This translates into CASSLTGQASSPLHF.

This clonotype was detected many times. The V and J genes are TRBV6-2 or TRBV6-3 and TRBJ2-1, with 7 bases that match TRBD2. V trimming: 10 bases; J trimming: 4 bases; junction bases outside the gene matches: 7. The CDR3 spans 13 residues. The germline V gene has CDR1 MNHEY and CDR2 SVGEGT. The CDR3 protein is CATSGESYNEQFF. The CDR3 nucleotides are TGTGCCACCAGCGGGGAGAGTTACAATGAGCAGTTCTTC.

This clonotype was seen a few times. The chain carries TRBV21-1 and TRBJ2-1; the table's TRBD2 call for D was not verified on the DNA. TRBV21-1 is listed as a pseudogene. The CDR3 spans 17 residues. DNA for the CDR3: TGTGCCAGCAGCAAGGGGCGGGAGGGCCCTAATTGCAATGAGCAGTTCTTC. Its protein is CASSKGREGPNCNEQFF.

This clonotype was recorded at least ten times. The chain carries TRBV7-2 and TRBJ2-2; TRBD1 agrees at 7 bases. V lost 5 bases, J lost 0 bases, and 6 bases stayed unmatched. Germline lookup yields CDR1 SGHTA and CDR2 FQGNSA. This CDR3 region has 16 residues. CDR3 in DNA: TGTGCCAGCAGCCTGGCTGGGACAGCGAACACCGGGGAGCTGTTTTTT. It is translated as CASSLAGTANTGELFF.

Regarding this clonotype: A much larger clonotype is one base distant, so this may be a read error. The chain joins TRBV5-5 to TRBJ2-6, with TRBD1 matching over 9 bases. Germline values: CDR1 SGHKS, CDR2 YYEKEE (reference sequence). This CDR3 spans 17 amino acids. The CDR3 bases are TGTGCCAGCAGCTTTGGGACAGGGTTCTCTGGGGCCAACGTCCCGACTTTC. It encodes CASSFGTGFSGANVPTF.

The table lists this clonotype with a few counts. The CDR3: CASSPTRQGADEQYF. CDR3 coding DNA: TGCGCCAGCAGCCCAACCCGACAGGGGGCGGACGAGCAGTACTTC. This chain uses TRBV5-1 with TRBJ2-7; TRBD1 agrees at 10 bases. The V gene's germline CDR1 is SGHRS and CDR2 YFSETQ. The V gene end was trimmed by 4 bases and the J gene end by 5 bases; junction bases not matched to a gene: 9. The CDR3 loop spans 15 amino acids. Full variable domain (outside the CDR3, taken from reference TRBV5-1 and TRBJ2-7): KAGVTQTPRYLIKTRGQQVTLSCSPISGHRSVSWYQQTPGQGLQFLFEYFSETQRNKGNFPGRFSGRQFSNSRSEMNVSTLELGDSALYLCASSPTRQGADEQYFGPGTRLTVT.

This clonotype was found many times. The V and J genes are TRBV2 and TRBJ2-7, with D possibly TRBD1 on 5 matching bases. CDR3 length equals 13 residues. CDR1 SNHLY and CDR2 FYNNEI come from the germline V gene. V shed 5 bases and J shed 3 bases, with 11 bases lying between them. CDR3 region: CASSSRASYEQYF. CDR3 coding DNA: TGTGCCAGCAGTTCCAGGGCCAGCTACGAGCAGTACTTC. Using reference TRBV2 and TRBJ2-7 for the parts outside the CDR3, the full variable domain is EPEVTQTPSHQVTQMGQEVILRCVPISNHLYFYWYRQILGQKVEFLVSFYNNEISEKSEIFDDQFSVERPDGSNFTLKIRSTKLEDSAMYFCASSSRASYEQYFGPGTRLTVT.

This chain uses TRBV5-1 with TRBJ2-3; 7 bases are shared with TRBD2. V was clipped by 4 bases and J by 2 bases; unmatched bases: 4. The CDR3 runs 14 residues. Germline V gene sequence: CDR1 SGHRS, CDR2 YFSETQ. CDR3 loop: CASSPGLHTDTQYF. CDR3 DNA sequence: TGCGCCAGCAGCCCGGGACTACACACAGATACGCAGTATTTT.

The table lists this clonotype with a few counts. The CDR3: CASSPRDRGYTEAFF. CDR3 DNA sequence: TGTGCCAGCAGCCCCCGGGACAGGGGTTACACTGAAGCTTTCTTT. The chain carries TRBV11-2 and TRBJ1-1; 10 bases fit TRBD1. CDR3 length equals 15 residues. Germline-derived CDR1 and CDR2 are SGHAT and FQNNGV. V trimming: 5 bases; J trimming: 3 bases; junction bases outside the gene matches: 6.

J is TRBJ1-2 and V is TRBV3-1; tentative D call: TRBD1 (5 bases). This CDR3 has 14 amino acids. Germline V lookup: CDR1 LGHDT, CDR2 YNNKEL (reference sequence). V was trimmed by 4 bases and J by 1 base, leaving 10 bases between them. CDR3 protein: CASSPRGGNYGYTF. The DNA for the CDR3 is TGTGCCAGCAGCCCTCGTGGGGGTAACTATGGCTACACCTTC.

CDR3 loop: CASSLGRQGNTEAFF. In DNA, the CDR3 is TGTGCCAGCAGCTTAGGACGACAGGGGAACACTGAAGCTTTCTTT. The V call is TRBV7-9, the J call TRBJ1-1; 7 bases agree with TRBD1. Germline V gene lookup returns CDR1 SEHNR and CDR2 FQNEAQ (reference sequence). The ends lost 1 base at V and 1 base at J; junction bases unmatched: 3. The CDR3 covers 15 residues.

The rearrangement links TRBV28 to TRBJ2-7, with TRBD1 as a possible D gene (5 bases). The CDR3 is made up of 12 amino acids. Trimming shortened V by 8 bases and J by 3 bases, and 11 bases separated the two germline ends. The germline CDR1 and CDR2 sequences are MDHEN and SYDVKM. CDR3 DNA: TGTGCCAGCGCGACAGCCTACTACGAGCAGTACTTC. It translates to CASATAYYEQYF.

This clonotype was observed a handful of times. The rearrangement joins TRBV7-9 to TRBJ1-5, with a tentative D call TRBD1 (6 bases). In germline, CDR1 is SEHNR, CDR2 FQNEAQ (reference sequence). The CDR3 contains 18 residues. Trimming shortened V by 11 bases and J by 5 bases, and 31 bases separated the two germline ends. CDR3 in amino acids: CADPEGDKSSKGHQPQHF. DNA for the CDR3: TGTGCCGACCCCGAGGGGGACAAGAGTTCCAAGGGCCATCAGCCCCAGCATTTT.

This clonotype was counted at least ten times. V usage is TRBV24-1 and J usage is TRBJ2-5, with 8 bases that match TRBD1. V dropped 3 bases and J dropped 3; count of bases not matched to a gene: 8. Looked up from germline, CDR1 is KGHDR and CDR2 is SFDVKD. The CDR3 contains 16 residues. The CDR3 region is CATSDRYRGDKETQYF. In nucleotides, the CDR3 is TGTGCCACCAGTGATCGTTACAGGGGGGACAAAGAGACCCAGTACTTC.

This clonotype was counted ten times or more. This chain links TRBV18 with TRBJ2-2, with D perhaps TRBD1 or TRBD2 (5 bases each). V was pared by 6 bases and J by 0 bases, with 14 bases between. CDR1 is KGHSH, CDR2 LQKENI, per germline. The CDR3 length is 16 residues. CDR3 coding DNA: TGTGCCAGCTCGCAGGGCGGGCGATCGAACACCGGGGAGCTGTTTTTT. Encoded protein: CASSQGGRSNTGELFF.

This clonotype was found a few times. The V gene is TRBV29-1, the J gene TRBJ2-7; D gene ambiguous. Germline-derived CDR1 and CDR2 are SQVTM and ANQGSEA. The CDR3 sequence is 13 residues long. The V gene lost 5 bases and the J gene lost 3 bases, with 14 bases spanning the gap. The CDR3: CSVRFEWSYEQYF. The CDR3 DNA is TGCAGCGTTAGATTTGAATGGAGCTACGAGCAGTACTTC.

This clonotype was recorded a few times. The chain couples TRBV25-1 to TRBJ2-1, with D unclear. Germline V gene data show CDR1 as MGHDK and CDR2 as SYGVNS. There are 13 residues in the CDR3. The ends were cut back, 4 bases at V and 0 bases at J, with 4 bases in the middle. The DNA for the CDR3 is TGTGCCAGCAGTGTCGACTCCTACAATGAGCAGTTCTTC. Amino acids: CASSVDSYNEQFF.

Many counts were recorded for this clonotype. The chain joins TRBV4-1 to TRBJ2-3; TRBD2 aligns across 9 bases. Germline V CDR1 and CDR2: MGHRA, YSYEKL. The junction had 4 bases not matched to a gene; V was cut back by 4 bases and J by 5 bases. This CDR3 region has 14 residues. CDR3 in amino acids: CASSPGLARDTQYF. As DNA, the CDR3 is TGCGCCAGCAGCCCAGGACTAGCGAGAGATACGCAGTATTTT.

This clonotype was counted ten times or more. As DNA, the CDR3 is TGTGCCAGCAGTGATAAAGAGGGGGGCGGAGATACGCAGTATTTT. Translated, it gives CASSDKEGGGDTQYF. This chain uses TRBV6-1 with TRBJ2-3; D may correspond to TRBD1 or TRBD2 (6 bases each). Germline CDR1 is MNHNS and CDR2 is SASEGT. V gave up 3 bases and J gave up 5 bases, with 15 bases separating them. The CDR3 spans 15 residues.

The chain uses TRBV6-2 or TRBV6-3 and TRBJ2-2; no clear D gene. V was clipped by 11 bases and J by 4 bases, with 14 bases between them. CDR1 MNHEY and CDR2 SVGEGT come from the germline V gene. The CDR3 runs 13 residues. The chain's CDR3 is CACTWRITGELFF. Here the CDR3 DNA reads TGTGCCTGCACGTGGCGGATCACCGGGGAGCTGTTTTTT.

This clonotype showed up just a few times. This chain joins TRBV5-1 and TRBJ2-1; 11 nucleotides line up with TRBD2. The CDR3 has 17 amino acids. The trim removed 3 bases at V and 4 bases at J, leaving 9 bases unmatched. The germline V gene encodes CDR1 SGHRS and CDR2 YFSETQ. CDR3 region: CASSYLLAGDLYNEQFF. The CDR3 DNA is TGCGCCAGCAGCTACCTACTAGCGGGAGACCTATACAATGAGCAGTTCTTC.

This clonotype has a handful of counts. Here the CDR3 DNA reads TGTGCCAGCAGCTTTGGACTCAGCACAGATACGCAGTATTTT. Amino acids: CASSFGLSTDTQYF. The chain combines TRBV7-2 with TRBJ2-3; D perhaps matches TRBD2 (5 bases). Germline CDR1 SGHTA, CDR2 FQGNSA. The CDR3 has 14 amino acids. The V end lost 3 bases, the J end lost 0 bases, and 7 bases lay between the germline ends. The full variable domain, in which reference TRBV7-2 and TRBJ2-3 provide the parts outside the CDR3, is GAGVSQSPSNKVTEKGKDVELRCDPISGHTALYWYRQSLGQGLEFLIYFQGNSAPDKSGLPSDRFSAERTGGSVSTLTIQRTQQEDSAVYLCASSFGLSTDTQYFGPGTRLTVL.

This clonotype has a handful of counts. The rearrangement uses TRBV7-9 and TRBJ2-1; TRBD2 agrees at 7 bases. Germline assignment: CDR1 SEHNR and CDR2 FQNEAQ (reference sequence). The CDR3 has 17 residues. J was trimmed by 5 bases and V by 1 base; bases with no gene match: 11. The CDR3 nucleotides are TGTGCCAGCAGCTTAGGAATAGGTGCGGGAGCGGACAATGAGCAGTTCTTC. Translation: CASSLGIGAGADNEQFF.

This clonotype showed up just a few times. The chain joins TRBV6-5 to TRBJ2-1; TRBD2 agrees at 15 bases. Losses at the gene ends were 6 bases for V and 12 bases for J; bases not matched to a gene: 6. CDR3 length: 14 amino acids. The germline V gene encodes CDR1 MNHEY and CDR2 SVGAGI. The CDR3 sequence: CASSPGLAGGGQFF. The DNA for the CDR3 is TGTGCCAGCAGCCCGGGACTAGCGGGAGGAGGGCAGTTCTTC.